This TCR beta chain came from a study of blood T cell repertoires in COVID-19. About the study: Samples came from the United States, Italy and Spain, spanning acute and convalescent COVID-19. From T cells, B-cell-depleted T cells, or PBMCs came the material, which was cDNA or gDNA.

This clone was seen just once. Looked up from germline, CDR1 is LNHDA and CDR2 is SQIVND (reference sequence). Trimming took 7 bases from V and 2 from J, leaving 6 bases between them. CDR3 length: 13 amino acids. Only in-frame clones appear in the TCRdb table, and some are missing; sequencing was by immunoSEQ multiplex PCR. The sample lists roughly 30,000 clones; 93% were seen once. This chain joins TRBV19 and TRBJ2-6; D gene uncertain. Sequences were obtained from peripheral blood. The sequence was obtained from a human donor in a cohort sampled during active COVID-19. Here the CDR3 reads CASKTPGANVLTF. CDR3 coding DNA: TGTGCCAGTAAAACTCCTGGGGCCAACGTCCTGACTTTC. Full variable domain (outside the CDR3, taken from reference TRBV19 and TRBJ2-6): DGGITQSPKYLFRKEGQNVTLSCEQNLNHDAMYWYRQDPGQGLRLIYYSQIVNDFQKGDIAEGYSVSREKKESFPLTVTSAQKNPTAFYLCASKTPGANVLTFGAGSRLTVL.